The 7 T cell receptor beta chains below were found in one sample sequenced in a study of T cell responses to AZD1222 COVID-19 vaccine. Sequenced by immunoSEQ multiplex PCR; TCRdb stores in-frame clones only, minus some. This repertoire shows 70,000 to 85,000 clones, roughly 82% found once; its top ten account for approximately 2.9%. The sequenced sample was peripheral blood, obtained on day 0 of AZD1222 vaccination. The source of these receptors is an adult in good health.

The gene calls are TRBV15 and TRBJ2-7; D possibly matches TRBD1 or TRBD2 (5 bases each). Germline loops: CDR1 LNHNV, CDR2 YYDKDF (reference sequence). This CDR3 contains 14 residues. The V end was cut by 3 bases, the J end by 2 bases, with 11 bases between. The CDR3 region has the DNA TGTGCCACCAGCAGCAGGGACGGAGCCTACGAGCAGTACTTC. It encodes CATSSRDGAYEQYF.

The rearrangement links TRBV25-1 to TRBJ2-1; 9 bases are shared with TRBD2. Germline CDR1 MGHDK, CDR2 SYGVNS. The CDR3 extends over 16 amino acids. V lost 0 bases to trimming and J lost 6 bases; unmatched junction nucleotides: 6. The DNA for the CDR3 is TGTGCCAGCAGTGAATACGGCGGGAGGGGTATCAATGAGCAGTTCTTC. It translates to CASSEYGGRGINEQFF. The variable domain in full, completed from reference TRBV25-1 and TRBJ2-1, reads EADIYQTPRYLVIGTGKKITLECSQTMGHDKMYWYQQDPGMELHLIHYSYGVNSTEKGDLSSESTVSRIRTEHFPLTLESARPSHTSQYLCASSEYGGRGINEQFFGPGTRLTVL.

This clone has only one observation. V usage is TRBV4-2 and J usage is TRBJ2-1; 14 bases match TRBD2. Germline V gene sequence: CDR1 LGHNA, CDR2 YNFKEQ. Trimming removed 0 bases from V and 8 bases from J; junction bases left unmatched: 6. The CDR3 runs to 17 residues. DNA for the CDR3: TGTGCCAGCAGCCAAGATGTGACTAGCGGGGGGGCAGATGAGCAGTTCTTC. It codes for CASSQDVTSGGADEQFF.

The rearrangement uses TRBV5-1 and TRBJ2-7; tentative D call: TRBD2 (7 bases). Trimming cost V 3 bases and J 0 bases, with 13 bases left between them. The CDR3 consists of 15 residues. Germline V gene lookup returns CDR1 SGHRS and CDR2 YFSETQ. CDR3 coding DNA: TGCGCCAGCAGCTCACTCGGGGGGCCCTCCTACGAGCAGTACTTC. This gives the protein CASSSLGGPSYEQYF.

This clone showed up just once. The chain links TRBV6-5 to TRBJ2-2; the D gene could be TRBD1 or TRBD2 (5 bases each). In germline, CDR1 is MNHEY, CDR2 SVGAGI. V was pared by 6 bases and J by 6 bases, with 17 bases between. The CDR3 length is 15 residues. The CDR3 region is CASSPGTDNPGELFF. The CDR3 DNA is TGTGCCAGCAGCCCCGGGACGGATAACCCCGGGGAGCTGTTTTTT.

The genes are TRBV5-6 and TRBJ1-3; D gene unclear. This CDR3 is 14 amino acids long. CDR1 is SGHDT, CDR2 YYEEEE, per germline. With 2 bases removed from V and 2 bases from J, the gap between germline ends came to 8 bases. CDR3 residues: CASSFRSTGNTIYF. The CDR3 bases are TGTGCCAGCAGCTTTAGGAGCACTGGAAACACCATATATTTT. The entire variable domain, with the rest obtained from reference TRBV5-6 and TRBJ1-3, is as follows: DAGVTQSPTHLIKTRGQQVTLRCSPKSGHDTVSWYQQALGQGPQFIFQYYEEEERQRGNFPDRFSGHQFPNYSSELNVNALLLGDSALYLCASSFRSTGNTIYFGEGSWLTVV.

The J gene is TRBJ2-4, the V gene TRBV11-3, with D perhaps matching TRBD2 (6 bases). The CDR3 loop spans 15 amino acids. Trimming stripped 6 bases from V and 2 bases from J, with 14 bases between. From germline, CDR1 is SGHNT and CDR2 YENEEA. The CDR3 sequence: CASRIGGRPKNIQYF. The DNA of the CDR3 is TGTGCCAGCAGAATCGGAGGGAGACCCAAAAACATTCAGTACTTC.